Following are 27 T cell receptor beta chains from one sample sequenced in a study of control samples from healthy donors and cancer patients. The method was immunoSEQ multiplex PCR; TCRdb's version includes in-frame clones alone and lacks a portion of them. This table has approximately 140,000 clones, 80% to 90% appearing once. What was sequenced was blood. The source of these receptors is a woman in her 30s in good health.

The chain is built from TRBV3-1 (or the pseudogene TRBV3-2) and TRBJ2-1, with 9 bases that match TRBD2. J lost 9 bases, V lost 7 bases, and 13 bases had no gene match. This CDR3 is built from 15 residues. Germline V gene lookup returns CDR1 LGHDT and CDR2 YNNKEL (reference sequence). This chain's CDR3 is CASTALAGGPGEQFF. As DNA, the CDR3 is TGTGCCAGCACCGCTCTCGCGGGAGGGCCGGGTGAGCAGTTCTTC.

A single count supports this clone. This chain links TRBV19 with TRBJ1-2; 10 nucleotides line up with TRBD1. This CDR3 has 14 residues. V lost 5 bases, J lost 7 bases, and 7 bases stayed unmatched. Germline lookup yields CDR1 LNHDA and CDR2 SQIVND (reference sequence). The CDR3 loop reads CASSAGTGEFGYTF. In DNA, the CDR3 is TGTGCCAGTAGTGCCGGGACAGGGGAGTTTGGCTACACCTTC.

The V and J genes are TRBV11-2 and TRBJ2-7; no reliable D call. Germline V CDR1 and CDR2: SGHAT, FQNNGV. Between the trimmed V and J ends, which lost 3 bases and 1 base, there was a span of 16 bases. The CDR3 extends over 16 amino acids. The CDR3 DNA sequence: TGTGCCAGCAGCTTTGTGGGCGCCGCCGGGTCCTACGAGCAGTACTTC. Protein product: CASSFVGAAGSYEQYF.

The chain combines TRBV5-8 with TRBJ2-3; D may correspond to TRBD1 or TRBD2 (5 bases each). Trimming left V 4 bases short and J 2 bases short, with 11 bases between. CDR3 length: 14 residues. Germline V CDR1 and CDR2: SGHTS, YDEGEE. The CDR3 here is CASSPRGSTDTQYF. The CDR3 DNA reads TGTGCCAGCAGCCCCCGGGGCTCCACAGATACGCAGTATTTT.

The CDR3 sequence is CASSWGQRYGYTF. The CDR3 nucleotides read TGTGCCAGCAGTTGGGGACAGCGCTATGGCTACACCTTC. This rearrangement joins TRBV28 to TRBJ1-2, with TRBD1 matching 7 bases. Germline CDR1 MDHEN, CDR2 SYDVKM. Trimming took 4 bases from V and 4 from J; bases not matched to a gene: 3. The CDR3 loop spans 13 amino acids.

J is TRBJ1-5 and V is TRBV27, with TRBD1 matching 7 bases. The CDR3 length is 16 residues. CDR1 is MNHEY and CDR2 is SMNVEV in the germline V gene (reference sequence). J lost 3 bases, V lost 6 bases, and 11 bases had no gene match. The DNA of the CDR3 is TGTGCCAGCAGGGGGGGGCCAGGGGGACCCAATCAGCCCCAGCATTTT. Translating gives CASRGGPGGPNQPQHF.

The V gene is TRBV18, the J gene TRBJ2-5; possibly TRBD2 for D (5 bases). V lost 3 bases, J lost 5 bases, and 10 bases lay in between. Germline V gene data show CDR1 as KGHSH and CDR2 as LQKENI. The CDR3 has 13 amino acids. The CDR3 loop reads CASSPAGEETQYF. CDR3 nucleotides: TGTGCCAGCTCACCTGCCGGGGAGGAGACCCAGTACTTC.

The table lists this clone with a count of one. The chain uses TRBV9 and TRBJ2-5, with 8 bases matching TRBD1. The CDR3 has 16 amino acids. V shed 4 bases and J 7 bases; nucleotides not matched to a gene: 15. Germline lookup yields CDR1 SGDLS and CDR2 YYNGEE. DNA of the CDR3: TGTGCCAGCAGCAAGCATCAGGGGGCTGGGATGGGGACCCAGTACTTC. Translating gives CASSKHQGAGMGTQYF.

The CDR3 coding sequence is TGTGCCAGCAGTTACACCGCGACCGGATCCTACGAGCAGTACTTC. It encodes CASSYTATGSYEQYF. The chain joins TRBV6-5 to TRBJ2-7; no clear D. Trimming stripped 2 bases from V and 1 base from J, with 12 bases between. Germline V CDR1 and CDR2: MNHEY, SVGAGI. The CDR3 extends over 15 amino acids.

This chain joins TRBV2 and TRBJ2-7, with D perhaps matching TRBD1 (6 bases). The CDR3 spans 13 residues. The V gene's germline CDR1 is SNHLY and CDR2 FYNNEI. V lost 4 bases and J 2 bases, leaving 9 bases between the germline ends. The CDR3 DNA is TGTGCCAGCAGTGCCGACAGGCCCTACGAGCAGTACTTC. It encodes CASSADRPYEQYF.

The chain links TRBV6-5 to TRBJ2-7; 8 positions match TRBD1. The CDR3 runs to 14 residues. Germline V gene lookup returns CDR1 MNHEY and CDR2 SVGAGI. V shed 6 bases, J shed 4 bases, and the junction held 8 bases outside the gene matches. The DNA for the CDR3 is TGTGCCAGCAGCCTACAGGGGGGTAGGTACGAGCAGTACTTC. The encoded protein is CASSLQGGRYEQYF.

This chain connects TRBV3-1 (or the pseudogene TRBV3-2) to TRBJ2-3; 8 positions match TRBD1. The CDR3 sequence is 14 residues long. Germline V gives CDR1 LGHDT, CDR2 YNNKEL (reference sequence). J was trimmed by 11 bases and V by 0 bases; bases with no gene match: 7. For the CDR3, the DNA is TGTGCCAGCAGCCAAGACTGGGGACAGGTGATGCAGTATTTT. Its protein product is CASSQDWGQVMQYF.

CDR3 sequence (DNA): TGTGCCATCAGTTTGGACAGGAACAACTATGGCTACACCTTC. It specifies CAISLDRNNYGYTF. The chain recombines TRBV10-3 with TRBJ1-2, with TRBD1 matching 7 bases. The V segment lost 5 bases and the J segment 2 bases; nucleotides outside the gene matches: 5. CDR3 size: 14 residues. Germline V lookup: CDR1 ENHRY, CDR2 SYGVKD.

This chain joins TRBV27 and TRBJ2-6; TRBD1 or TRBD2 may be the D gene (5 bases each). The germline gives CDR1 MNHEY, CDR2 SMNVEV (reference sequence). The CDR3 has 16 residues. The V gene lost 5 bases and the J gene lost 1 base, with 12 bases spanning the gap. The CDR3 region has the DNA TGTGCCAGCAGTCGGGGACGCCAGTCTGGGGCCAACGTCCTGACTTTC. As protein: CASSRGRQSGANVLTF. The whole variable domain, filled in from reference TRBV27 and TRBJ2-6, reads EAQVTQNPRYLITVTGKKLTVTCSQNMNHEYMSWYRQDPGLGLRQIYYSMNVEVTDKGDVPEGYKVSRKEKRNFPLILESPSPNQTSLYFCASSRGRQSGANVLTFGAGSRLTVL.

The genes are TRBV29-1 and TRBJ2-2; 10 nucleotides agree with TRBD2. This CDR3 comprises 15 residues. J was trimmed by 0 bases and V by 6 bases; bases with no gene match: 4. Germline values: CDR1 SQVTM, CDR2 ANQGSEA. The CDR3 nucleotides are TGCAGCGTACGGACTAGCGGAGCGAACACCGGGGAGCTGTTTTTT. Translated: CSVRTSGANTGELFF.

V and J are TRBV3-1 (or the pseudogene TRBV3-2) and TRBJ2-2; no clear D gene. The CDR3 spans 14 residues. With 5 bases removed from V and 2 bases from J, the gap between germline ends came to 9 bases. Germline lookup yields CDR1 LGHDT and CDR2 YNNKEL (reference sequence). CDR3 DNA sequence: TGTGCCAGCAGCTCGGGCTACAACACCGGGGAGCTGTTTTTT. It specifies CASSSGYNTGELFF.

V gene TRBV19 combines with J gene TRBJ2-1, with 11 bases matching TRBD2. The germline V gene has CDR1 LNHDA and CDR2 SQIVND (reference sequence). The V segment lost 6 bases and the J segment 9 bases; nucleotides outside the gene matches: 7. The CDR3 runs 14 residues. The CDR3 protein is CASSVAGGPGEQFF. The CDR3 DNA follows: TGTGCCAGTAGCGTAGCGGGAGGGCCCGGTGAGCAGTTCTTC.

The genes are TRBV6-1 and TRBJ2-7, with D hard to call. Looked up from germline, CDR1 is MNHNS and CDR2 is SASEGT. V was cut by 1 base and J by 0 bases, with 13 bases left in between. The CDR3 sequence is 16 residues long. The CDR3 reads CASSEVLGPYSYEQYF. The CDR3 DNA reads TGTGCCAGCAGTGAAGTTTTAGGGCCTTACTCCTACGAGCAGTACTTC.

Written as DNA, the CDR3 is TGTGCCAGCAGCTTAGGACAGGGGGGGACCAAAAACATTCAGTACTTC. Amino acids: CASSLGQGGTKNIQYF. The chain employs TRBV7-2 and TRBJ2-4; 9 bases line up with TRBD1. This CDR3 region has 16 residues. Germline CDR1 is SGHTA and CDR2 is FQGNSA. Unmatched junction bases numbered 3, after V lost 1 base and J lost 2 bases.

The chain combines TRBV29-1 with TRBJ2-7; D perhaps matches TRBD1 (5 bases). The CDR3 spans 15 residues. Germline CDR1 and CDR2: SQVTM and ANQGSEA. V was trimmed by 4 bases and J by 0 bases, leaving 16 bases between them. The CDR3 bases are TGCAGCGTTGCTAGGGGCCGCGATCCCTCCTACGAGCAGTACTTC. It yields the protein CSVARGRDPSYEQYF.

The chain combines TRBV2 with TRBJ1-1; 8 positions match TRBD1. CDR1 and CDR2 (germline): SNHLY, FYNNEI. V gave up 0 bases and J gave up 5 bases; unmatched junction bases: 5. The CDR3 contains 15 residues. CDR3 sequence reads: CASSEATGVWTEAFF. Here the CDR3 DNA reads TGTGCCAGCAGTGAAGCGACAGGGGTCTGGACTGAAGCTTTCTTT.

The chain carries TRBV2 and TRBJ1-1; D not certain. This CDR3 spans 12 amino acids. V was pared by 8 bases and J by 4 bases, with 11 bases between. Germline assignment: CDR1 SNHLY and CDR2 FYNNEI. The CDR3: CASRSAVTEAFF. The CDR3 DNA reads as TGTGCCAGCCGGTCGGCGGTCACTGAAGCTTTCTTT.

V usage is TRBV6-1 and J usage is TRBJ2-2, with a weak D call TRBD1 (6 bases). Trimming cost V 6 bases and J 13 bases, with 21 bases left between them. From germline, CDR1 is MNHNS and CDR2 SASEGT. There are 14 residues in the CDR3. The CDR3 coding sequence is TGTGCCAGCAGGACCCCGCTGGGACAAACGGTGCTGTTTTTT. Its translation: CASRTPLGQTVLFF.

The chain couples TRBV6-5 to TRBJ1-5, with D perhaps matching TRBD1 (5 bases). Per germline, CDR1 MNHEY and CDR2 SVGAGI. The CDR3 length is 15 residues. V was shortened by 6 bases and J by 6 bases, with 18 bases between the two germline ends. CDR3 bases: TGTGCCAGCAGCGGGCTTAGGGGAGAGTTTCAGCCCCAGCATTTT. Translation: CASSGLRGEFQPQHF.

The rearrangement uses TRBV29-1 and TRBJ2-1; TRBD1 agrees at 11 bases. Germline V lookup: CDR1 SQVTM, CDR2 ANQGSEA. Germline trimming cut 6 bases from V and 8 bases from J; bases unmatched to any gene: 9. The CDR3 is 14 residues long. CDR3: CSVGTGGRSDEQFF. The DNA of the CDR3 is TGCAGCGTCGGGACAGGGGGTAGGAGCGATGAGCAGTTCTTC.

The chain recombines TRBV5-1 with TRBJ1-5; D gene unclear. CDR3 size: 15 residues. CDR1 is SGHRS and CDR2 is YFSETQ in the germline V gene. V lost 0 bases to trimming and J lost 2 bases, with 9 bases between them. The CDR3 coding sequence is TGCGCCAGCAGCTTGGAGGGTGGGGGCAATCAGCCCCAGCATTTT. It is translated as CASSLEGGGNQPQHF.

The chain employs TRBV5-4 and TRBJ2-1; a weak D match, TRBD2 (5 bases). V was clipped by 1 base and J by 8 bases, with 19 bases between them. The CDR3 sequence is 16 residues long. Germline-derived CDR1 and CDR2 are SGHNT and YYREEE (reference sequence). The CDR3 protein is CASSLRTGLVLDEQFF. The CDR3 nucleotides read TGTGCCAGCAGCTTGCGAACCGGATTAGTACTAGATGAGCAGTTCTTC.